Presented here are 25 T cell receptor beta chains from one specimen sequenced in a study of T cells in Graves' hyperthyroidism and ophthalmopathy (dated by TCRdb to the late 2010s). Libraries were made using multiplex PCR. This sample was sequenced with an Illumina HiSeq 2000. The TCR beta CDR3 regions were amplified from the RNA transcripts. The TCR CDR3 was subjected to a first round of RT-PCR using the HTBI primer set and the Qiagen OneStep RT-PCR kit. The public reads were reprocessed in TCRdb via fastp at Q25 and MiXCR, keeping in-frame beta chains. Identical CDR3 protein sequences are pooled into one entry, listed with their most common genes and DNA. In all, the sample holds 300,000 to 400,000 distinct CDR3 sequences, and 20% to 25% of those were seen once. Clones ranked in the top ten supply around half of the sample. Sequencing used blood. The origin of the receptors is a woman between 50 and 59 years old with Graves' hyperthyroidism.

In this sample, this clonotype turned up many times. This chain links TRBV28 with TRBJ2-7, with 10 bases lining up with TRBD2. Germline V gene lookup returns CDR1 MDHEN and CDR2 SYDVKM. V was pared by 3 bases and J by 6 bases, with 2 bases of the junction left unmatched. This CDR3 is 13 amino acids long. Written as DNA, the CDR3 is TGTGCCAGCAGTTTGAGACTAGCGGGCGAGCAGTACTTC. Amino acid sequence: CASSLRLAGEQYF.

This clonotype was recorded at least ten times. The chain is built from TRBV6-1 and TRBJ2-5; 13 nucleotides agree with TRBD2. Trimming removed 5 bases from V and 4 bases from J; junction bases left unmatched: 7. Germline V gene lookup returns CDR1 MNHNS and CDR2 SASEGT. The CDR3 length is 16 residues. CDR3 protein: CASSYRTSGSAETQYF. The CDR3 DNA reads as TGTGCCAGCAGTTACAGGACTAGCGGGAGTGCAGAGACCCAGTACTTC.

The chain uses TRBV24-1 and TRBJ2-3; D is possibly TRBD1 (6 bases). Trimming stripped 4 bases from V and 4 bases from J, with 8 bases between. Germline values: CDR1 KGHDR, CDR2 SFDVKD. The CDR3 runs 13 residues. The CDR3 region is CATSEGTSDTQYF. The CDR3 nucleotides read TGTGCCACCAGTGAGGGGACATCAGATACGCAGTATTTT.

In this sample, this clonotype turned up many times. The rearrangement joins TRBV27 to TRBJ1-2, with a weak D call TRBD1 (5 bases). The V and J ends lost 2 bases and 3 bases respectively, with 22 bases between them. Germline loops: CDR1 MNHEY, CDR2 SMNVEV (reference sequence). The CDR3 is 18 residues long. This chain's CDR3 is CASSLTRVSGRGHYGYTF. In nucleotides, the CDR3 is TGTGCCAGCAGTTTAACGAGGGTTTCGGGGCGAGGTCACTATGGCTACACCTTC.

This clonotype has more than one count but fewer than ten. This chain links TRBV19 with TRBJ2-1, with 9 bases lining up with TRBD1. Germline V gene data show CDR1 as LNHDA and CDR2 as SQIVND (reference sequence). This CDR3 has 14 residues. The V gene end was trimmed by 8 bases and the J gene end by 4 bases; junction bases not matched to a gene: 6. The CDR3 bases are TGTGCCAGTGCCACAGGGGGCCTTTACAATGAGCAGTTCTTC. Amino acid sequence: CASATGGLYNEQFF.

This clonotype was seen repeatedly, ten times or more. The CDR3 DNA reads TGTGCCAGCAGCCCTTTCGCGGACCCGACACCCCTCCACTTT. This translates into CASSPFADPTPLHF. The chain recombines TRBV3-1 with TRBJ1-6, with D unresolved. Germline assignment: CDR1 LGHDT and CDR2 YNNKEL (reference sequence). The CDR3 is 14 amino acids. The germline V and J ends were trimmed by 4 bases and 11 bases, with 15 bases remaining between them.

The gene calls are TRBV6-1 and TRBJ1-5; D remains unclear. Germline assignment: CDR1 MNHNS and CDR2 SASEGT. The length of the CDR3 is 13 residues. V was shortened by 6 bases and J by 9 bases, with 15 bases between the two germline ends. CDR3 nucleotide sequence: TGTGCCAGCAGCCCCCGAACCGGTCGGCCCCAGCATTTT. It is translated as CASSPRTGRPQHF.

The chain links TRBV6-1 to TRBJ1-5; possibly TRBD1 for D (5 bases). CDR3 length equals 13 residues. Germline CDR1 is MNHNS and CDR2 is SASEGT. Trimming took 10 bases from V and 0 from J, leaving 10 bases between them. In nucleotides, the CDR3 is TGTGCCACAAAACAGGATAGCAATCAGCCCCAGCATTTT. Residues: CATKQDSNQPQHF.

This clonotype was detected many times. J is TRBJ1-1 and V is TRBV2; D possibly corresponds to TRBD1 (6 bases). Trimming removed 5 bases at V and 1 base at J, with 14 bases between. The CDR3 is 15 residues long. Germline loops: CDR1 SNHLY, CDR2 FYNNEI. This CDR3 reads CASSSRWGANTEAFF. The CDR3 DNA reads TGTGCCAGCAGTTCGCGATGGGGGGCGAACACTGAAGCTTTCTTT.

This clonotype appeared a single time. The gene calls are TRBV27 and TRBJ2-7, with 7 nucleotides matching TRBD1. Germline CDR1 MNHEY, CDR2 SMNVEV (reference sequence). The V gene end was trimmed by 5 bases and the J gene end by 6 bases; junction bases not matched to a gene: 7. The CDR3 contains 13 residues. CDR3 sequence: CASSPQTGSEQYF. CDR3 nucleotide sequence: TGTGCCAGCAGTCCTCAGACAGGGAGCGAGCAGTACTTC.

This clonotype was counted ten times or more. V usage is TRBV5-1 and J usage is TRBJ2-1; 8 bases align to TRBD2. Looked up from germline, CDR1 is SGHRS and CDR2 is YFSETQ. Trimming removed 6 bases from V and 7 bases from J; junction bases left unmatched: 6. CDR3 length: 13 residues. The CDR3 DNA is TGCGCCAGCAAGACTAGCGAGCTAAATGAGCAGTTCTTC. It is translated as CASKTSELNEQFF. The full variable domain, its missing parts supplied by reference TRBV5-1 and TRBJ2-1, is KAGVTQTPRYLIKTRGQQVTLSCSPISGHRSVSWYQQTPGQGLQFLFEYFSETQRNKGNFPGRFSGRQFSNSRSEMNVSTLELGDSALYLCASKTSELNEQFFGPGTRLTVL.

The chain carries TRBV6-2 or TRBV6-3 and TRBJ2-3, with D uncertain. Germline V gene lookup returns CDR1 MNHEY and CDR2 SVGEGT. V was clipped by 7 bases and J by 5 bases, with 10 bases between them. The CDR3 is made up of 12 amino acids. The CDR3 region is CASNSAEDTQYF. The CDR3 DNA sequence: TGTGCCAGCAACTCGGCCGAAGATACGCAGTATTTT.

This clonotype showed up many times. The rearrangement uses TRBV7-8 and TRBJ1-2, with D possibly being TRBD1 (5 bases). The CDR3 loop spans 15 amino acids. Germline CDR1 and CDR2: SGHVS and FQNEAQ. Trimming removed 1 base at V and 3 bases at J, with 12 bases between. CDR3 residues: CASSLGRGSDYGYTF. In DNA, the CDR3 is TGTGCCAGCAGCTTAGGGAGGGGATCGGACTATGGCTACACCTTC.

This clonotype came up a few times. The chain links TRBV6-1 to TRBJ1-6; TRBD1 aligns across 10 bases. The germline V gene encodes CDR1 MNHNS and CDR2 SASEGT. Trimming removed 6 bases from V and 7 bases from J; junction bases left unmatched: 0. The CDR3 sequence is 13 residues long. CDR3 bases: TGTGCCAGCAGGGGACAGGGGAATTCACCCCTCCACTTT. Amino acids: CASRGQGNSPLHF.

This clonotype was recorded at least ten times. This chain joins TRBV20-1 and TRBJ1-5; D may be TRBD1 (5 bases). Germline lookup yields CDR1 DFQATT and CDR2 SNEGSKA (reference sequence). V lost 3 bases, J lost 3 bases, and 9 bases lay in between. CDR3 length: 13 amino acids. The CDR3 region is CSASVQDNQPQHF. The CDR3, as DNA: TGCAGTGCTAGTGTACAGGACAATCAGCCCCAGCATTTT.

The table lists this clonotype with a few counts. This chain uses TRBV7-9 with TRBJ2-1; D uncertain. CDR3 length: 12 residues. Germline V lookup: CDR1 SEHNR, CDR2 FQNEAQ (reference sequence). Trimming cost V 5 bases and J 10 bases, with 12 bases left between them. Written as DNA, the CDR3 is TGTGCCAGCAGCCCGTTCCTGGGAGAGCAGTTCTTC. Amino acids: CASSPFLGEQFF.

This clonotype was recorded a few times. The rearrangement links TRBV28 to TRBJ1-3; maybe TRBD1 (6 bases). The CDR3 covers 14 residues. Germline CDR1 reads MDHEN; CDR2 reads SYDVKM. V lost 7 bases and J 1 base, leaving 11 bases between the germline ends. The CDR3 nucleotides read TGTGCCAGCAAACTAGGGGGGTCTGGAAACACCATATATTTT. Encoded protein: CASKLGGSGNTIYF.

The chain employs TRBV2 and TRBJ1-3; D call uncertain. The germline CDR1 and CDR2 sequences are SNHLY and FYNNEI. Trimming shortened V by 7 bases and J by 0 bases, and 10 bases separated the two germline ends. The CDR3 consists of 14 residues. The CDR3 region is CASNGEISGNTIYF. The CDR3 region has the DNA TGTGCCAGCAACGGGGAGATCTCTGGAAACACCATATATTTT.

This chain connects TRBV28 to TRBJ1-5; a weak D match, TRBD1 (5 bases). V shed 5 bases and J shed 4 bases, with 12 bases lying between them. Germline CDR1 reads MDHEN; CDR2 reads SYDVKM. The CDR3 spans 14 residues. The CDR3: CASSEGTANQPQHF. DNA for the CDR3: TGTGCCAGCAGTGAAGGGACCGCTAATCAGCCCCAGCATTTT. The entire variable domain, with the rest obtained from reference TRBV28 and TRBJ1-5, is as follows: DVKVTQSSRYLVKRTGEKVFLECVQDMDHENMFWYRQDPGLGLRLIYFSYDVKMKEKGDIPEGYSVSREKKERFSLILESASTNQTSMYLCASSEGTANQPQHFGDGTRLSIL.

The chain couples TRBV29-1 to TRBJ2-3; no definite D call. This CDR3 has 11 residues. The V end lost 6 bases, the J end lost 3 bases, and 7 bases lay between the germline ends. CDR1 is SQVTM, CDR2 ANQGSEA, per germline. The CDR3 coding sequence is TGCAGCGTATCTCCAACAGATACGCAGTATTTT. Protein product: CSVSPTDTQYF.

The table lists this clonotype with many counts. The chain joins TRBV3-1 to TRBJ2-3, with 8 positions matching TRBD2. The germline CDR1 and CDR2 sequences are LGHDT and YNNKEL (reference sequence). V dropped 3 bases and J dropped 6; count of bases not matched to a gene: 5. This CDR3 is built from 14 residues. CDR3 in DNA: TGTGCCAGCAGCCACGGGCGGGAGGCGGATACGCAGTATTTT. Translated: CASSHGREADTQYF.

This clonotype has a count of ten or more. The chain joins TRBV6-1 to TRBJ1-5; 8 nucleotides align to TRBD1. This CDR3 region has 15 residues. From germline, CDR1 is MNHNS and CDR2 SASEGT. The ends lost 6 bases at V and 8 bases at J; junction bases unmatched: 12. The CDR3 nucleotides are TGTGCCAGCAGACCGCAGGGACAGGTCAGCAAGCCCCAGCATTTT. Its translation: CASRPQGQVSKPQHF.

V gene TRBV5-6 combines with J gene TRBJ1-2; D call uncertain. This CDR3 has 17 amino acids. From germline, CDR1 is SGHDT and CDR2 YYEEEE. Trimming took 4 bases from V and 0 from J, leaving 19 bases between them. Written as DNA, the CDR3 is TGTGCCAGCAGCCTTTATATTAGAAAGAGAGCTAACTATGGCTACACCTTC. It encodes CASSLYIRKRANYGYTF.

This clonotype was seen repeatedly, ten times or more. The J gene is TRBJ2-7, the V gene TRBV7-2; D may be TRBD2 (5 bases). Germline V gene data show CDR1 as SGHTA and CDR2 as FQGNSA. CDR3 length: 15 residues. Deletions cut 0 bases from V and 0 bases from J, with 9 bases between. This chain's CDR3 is CASSLAATTSYEQYF. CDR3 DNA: TGTGCCAGCAGCTTAGCGGCGACTACCTCCTACGAGCAGTACTTC.

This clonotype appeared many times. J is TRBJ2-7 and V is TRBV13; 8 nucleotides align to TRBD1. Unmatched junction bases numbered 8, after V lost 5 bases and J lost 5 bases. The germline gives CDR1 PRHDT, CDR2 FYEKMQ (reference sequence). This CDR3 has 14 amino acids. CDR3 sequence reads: CASSRGQGRDEQYF. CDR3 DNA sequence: TGTGCCAGCAGCCGCGGACAGGGAAGGGACGAGCAGTACTTC.